This T cell receptor beta chain was captured in a study of T cell repertoires in cytomegalovirus infection. The CDR3 runs to 15 residues. Germline V CDR1 and CDR2: SGHVS, FQNEAQ. Deletions cut 7 bases from V and 0 bases from J, with 12 bases between. This clonotype came up many times. Its antigen is unidentified. Each CDR3 protein gets one entry after TCRdb re-called the reads with MiXCR. The table has about 890,000 distinct CDR3 sequences, 30% to 40% seen once. The starting material was cultured CD8+ T cells from PBMCs, obtained from culture after CMV antigen stimulation. This TCR came from a human donor in good health (CMV status not recorded). Some clones in this sample may be carry-over from other donors' samples. The V call is TRBV7-8, the J call TRBJ1-4; possibly TRBD1 for D (5 bases). CDR3 DNA: TGTGCCAGCACCCCTGGGGCCGCAACTAATGAAAAACTGTTTTTT. This encodes CASTPGAATNEKLFF.